This T cell receptor beta chain was recovered during a study of CD8+ T cells in alopecia areata. Treatment: oral pan-JAK inhibitor, 5-10 mg twice daily. Sequencing used cDNA as its template, made by extracting RNA and reverse transcribing it. Produced via immunoSEQ multiplex PCR; TCRdb's table is partial and in-frame only. The table has 100,000 to 150,000 clones, 50% to 75% seen once; the top ten hold just under 30%. This CDR3 comprises 14 residues. Germline CDR1 reads LGHNA; CDR2 reads YNFKEQ. With 4 bases removed from V and 4 bases from J, the gap between germline ends came to 12 bases. This clone was seen a few times.

Sequenced material: CD8+ T cells sorted from blood, taken at week 4, from a patient treated with tofacitinib. The TCR comes from a human donor with alopecia areata. The rearrangement uses TRBV4-2 and TRBJ2-3; D is tentatively TRBD1 or TRBD2 (5 bases each). The CDR3 sequence: CASSPEGRPDTQYF. The DNA of the CDR3 is TGTGCCAGCAGCCCCGAGGGGCGGCCAGATACGCAGTATTTT.